Each of the 9 T cell receptor beta chains below was sequenced from the same sample in a study of T-cell reconstitution after alpha-beta-depleted transplantation in children. Unique molecular identifiers tagged the TCRbeta library. TCRdb recomputed calls from the PCR reads with MiXCR, one row per CDR3 protein. The sample includes 450,000 to 600,000 distinct CDR3 sequences, roughly 13% of them seen just once. The material was PBMCs, mostly from graft donor cells, obtained 360 days after TCRalphabeta/CD19-depleted stem cell transplant. These receptors originate from a male patient between 10 and 17 years old who had a stem cell transplant for acute myeloid leukemia, so the T cells may come from the graft donor.

This clonotype was seen ten or more times. CDR3 sequence: CASSSPGTPRTGELFF. CDR3 bases: TGTGCCAGCAGTTCCCCCGGGACCCCACGCACCGGGGAGCTGTTTTTT. V and J are TRBV28 and TRBJ2-2; D tentatively reads TRBD1 or TRBD2 (5 bases each). This CDR3 spans 16 amino acids. Trimming left V 4 bases short and J 4 bases short, with 16 bases between. Germline CDR1 is MDHEN and CDR2 is SYDVKM. Based on the CDR3 plus reference TRBV28 and TRBJ2-2, the full variable domain is DVKVTQSSRYLVKRTGEKVFLECVQDMDHENMFWYRQDPGLGLRLIYFSYDVKMKEKGDIPEGYSVSREKKERFSLILESASTNQTSMYLCASSSPGTPRTGELFFGEGSRLTVL.

This clonotype has just a few counts. CDR3 in amino acids: CASRRSGRTDTQYF. The CDR3 DNA reads TGTGCCAGCAGGCGAAGCGGGAGGACAGATACGCAGTATTTT. V usage is TRBV12-3 or TRBV12-4 and J usage is TRBJ2-3; 9 nucleotides line up with TRBD2. V lost 6 bases and J lost 3; bases outside the gene matches: 4. The CDR3 contains 14 residues.

The chain links TRBV20-1 to TRBJ2-3, with 9 bases aligning to TRBD2. The CDR3 has 16 residues. The junction had 12 bases not matched to a gene; V was cut back by 6 bases and J by 2 bases. The germline V gene has CDR1 DFQATT and CDR2 SNEGSKA (reference sequence). CDR3 nucleotides: TGCAGTGCGGGGGCTGTAGCGGGAGTTCTCACAGATACGCAGTATTTT. Its protein product is CSAGAVAGVLTDTQYF.

This chain connects TRBV24-1 to TRBJ2-5; TRBD2 matches at 10 bases. This CDR3 has 16 residues. With V trimmed by 3 bases and J by 5 bases, 8 bases remained unmatched. Germline-derived CDR1 and CDR2 are KGHDR and SFDVKD. In nucleotides, the CDR3 is TGTGCCACCAGTGATGGCCTAGCGGGGGTCCGGGAGACCCAGTACTTC. Translating it yields CATSDGLAGVRETQYF.

The V call is TRBV29-1, the J call TRBJ2-7; possible D gene TRBD2, 6 bases. Germline V gene data show CDR1 as SQVTM and CDR2 as ANQGSEA. Trimming shortened V by 7 bases and J by 4 bases, and 29 bases separated the two germline ends. The length of the CDR3 is 17 residues. CDR3 sequence: CSAVTGRDLSASYEQYF. The CDR3 DNA reads as TGCAGCGCCGTCACGGGGCGGGACCTCTCCGCTTCTTACGAGCAGTACTTC.

The table lists this clonotype with many counts. The gene calls are TRBV28 and TRBJ2-4; possibly TRBD1 for D (7 bases). Germline CDR1 and CDR2: MDHEN and SYDVKM. This CDR3 has 14 amino acids. Trimming cost V 5 bases and J 4 bases, with 12 bases left between them. The CDR3 DNA reads TGTGCCAGCAGTCAACAGGGGACTAAAAACATTCAGTACTTC. Protein product: CASSQQGTKNIQYF.

The rearrangement joins TRBV7-6 to TRBJ2-2, with 9 nucleotides matching TRBD2. The CDR3 spans 21 residues. Germline V CDR1 and CDR2: SGHVS, FNYEAQ. V trimming: 1 base; J trimming: 7 bases; junction bases outside the gene matches: 22. CDR3 sequence: CASSLGGSTGGRALLYGELFF. CDR3 nucleotide sequence: TGTGCCAGCAGCTTAGGTGGCTCCACGGGCGGGAGGGCCCTTCTTTACGGGGAGCTGTTTTTT.

Only a few counts were recorded for this clonotype. The chain links TRBV28 to TRBJ1-6, with TRBD1 identical over 7 bases. This CDR3 region has 14 residues. The germline gives CDR1 MDHEN, CDR2 SYDVKM. J gave up 8 bases and V 5 bases, and 6 bases lay outside the gene matches. The CDR3 bases are TGTGCCAGCAGTGGAGACAGGGCTGATTCACCCCTCCACTTT. Protein sequence: CASSGDRADSPLHF.

The chain uses TRBV10-3 and TRBJ2-7; D possibly corresponds to TRBD1 (6 bases). Germline loops: CDR1 ENHRY, CDR2 SYGVKD. The CDR3 spans 14 residues. Trimming took 4 bases from V and 0 from J, leaving 10 bases between them. The CDR3 region is CAISAGTLSYEQYF. As DNA, the CDR3 is TGTGCCATCAGTGCCGGGACACTCTCCTACGAGCAGTACTTC.